The 8 T cell receptor beta chains in this list originate from one sample, sequenced in a study of cytomegalovirus exposure and HLA in healthy donors. Use of 60 Vbeta and 13 Jbeta primers characterized the PCR. Some clones are missing from TCRdb's copy, which holds only in-frame ones; the method was immunoSEQ multiplex PCR. This table has 200,000 to 250,000 clones, approximately 82% appearing once. What was sequenced was PBMCs. These receptors all come from a middle-aged woman in good health and CMV-seronegative.

The chain carries TRBV28 and TRBJ1-5; 7 bases line up with TRBD1. CDR3 length equals 15 residues. The germline V gene has CDR1 MDHEN and CDR2 SYDVKM. V lost 7 bases and J lost 4; bases outside the gene matches: 10. CDR3 nucleotides: TGTGCCAGCACCCGGGACAGTGGCTCGAATCAGCCCCAGCATTTT. Translating gives CASTRDSGSNQPQHF. The full variable domain, in which reference TRBV28 and TRBJ1-5 provide the parts outside the CDR3, is DVKVTQSSRYLVKRTGEKVFLECVQDMDHENMFWYRQDPGLGLRLIYFSYDVKMKEKGDIPEGYSVSREKKERFSLILESASTNQTSMYLCASTRDSGSNQPQHFGDGTRLSIL.

V is TRBV5-6 and J is TRBJ2-5; D remains unclear. Judging by the DNA end, TRBJ2-7 fits better; the J call may be wrong. Germline V gene lookup returns CDR1 SGHDT and CDR2 YYEEEE. The CDR3 is made up of 14 amino acids. The CDR3 loop reads CASRGRGVSYEQYF. The CDR3 nucleotides read TGTGCCAGCAGAGGCCGAGGTGTCTCCTACGAGCAGTACTTC.

This chain uses TRBV5-1 with TRBJ1-2, with 11 nucleotides matching TRBD1. Germline V CDR1 and CDR2: SGHRS, YFSETQ. Losses at the gene ends were 2 bases for V and 5 bases for J; bases not matched to a gene: 5. The CDR3 extends over 15 amino acids. CDR3 residues: CASSLGTGGLYGYTF. The DNA for the CDR3 is TGCGCCAGCAGCTTAGGGACAGGGGGTCTTTATGGCTACACCTTC.

The genes are TRBV11-2 and TRBJ2-7; D call uncertain. CDR3 length: 13 residues. Trimming pared 5 bases from V and 2 bases from J, leaving 10 bases between. Germline V gene sequence: CDR1 SGHAT, CDR2 FQNNGV. CDR3 sequence (DNA): TGTGCCAGCAGCCCCGGCAGGACCTACGAGCAGTACTTC. Translation: CASSPGRTYEQYF.

This chain joins TRBV5-4 and TRBJ1-1, with 8 bases identical to TRBD1. Germline lookup yields CDR1 SGHNT and CDR2 YYREEE (reference sequence). The CDR3 has 14 amino acids. V was pared by 3 bases and J by 4 bases, with 5 bases of the junction left unmatched. The CDR3 loop is CASSSTGDGTEAFF. The DNA for the CDR3 is TGTGCCAGCAGCTCGACAGGGGACGGCACTGAAGCTTTCTTT. The variable domain in full, completed from reference TRBV5-4 and TRBJ1-1, reads ETGVTQSPTHLIKTRGQQVTLRCSSQSGHNTVSWYQQALGQGPQFIFQYYREEENGRGNFPPRFSGLQFPNYSSELNVNALELDDSALYLCASSSTGDGTEAFFGQGTRLTVV.

About this clone: The junction does not match germline at one end; this may be a read error. V is TRBV7-7 and J is TRBJ2-7, with D perhaps matching TRBD1 (5 bases). This CDR3 comprises 12 residues. Looked up from germline, CDR1 is SSHAT and CDR2 is FNYEAQ (reference sequence). The CDR3 here is CASSAGSYEQYF. The CDR3 coding sequence is TGTGCTAGCAGCGCAGGGTCCTACGAGCAGTACTTC.

The chain recombines TRBV19 with TRBJ1-5; D not certain. The CDR3 runs 16 residues. The ends were cut back, 6 bases at V and 2 bases at J, with 17 bases in the middle. Germline V gene sequence: CDR1 LNHDA, CDR2 SQIVND (reference sequence). The CDR3 region is CASSLIPNPGNQPQHF. Written as DNA, the CDR3 is TGTGCCAGTAGCCTAATTCCCAATCCGGGCAATCAGCCCCAGCATTTT. The complete variable domain, with remaining parts taken from reference TRBV19 and TRBJ1-5, reads DGGITQSPKYLFRKEGQNVTLSCEQNLNHDAMYWYRQDPGQGLRLIYYSQIVNDFQKGDIAEGYSVSREKKESFPLTVTSAQKNPTAFYLCASSLIPNPGNQPQHFGDGTRLSIL.

The chain uses TRBV5-1 and TRBJ2-1; possibly TRBD1 for D (5 bases). The CDR3 has 15 amino acids. The ends were cut back, 6 bases at V and 4 bases at J, with 17 bases in the middle. Germline V gene lookup returns CDR1 SGHRS and CDR2 YFSETQ. The CDR3 spells CASTPQGARYNEQFF. As DNA, the CDR3 is TGCGCCAGCACCCCTCAAGGGGCGCGATACAATGAGCAGTTCTTC.